The source of this T cell receptor beta chain is a study of T cells in tumors after PD-1 blockade. Study-level background: Daily vismodegib 150 mg continued in a subset of anti-PD-1-treated patients. Study-level points and caveats: Approximately 41% of tumor TCR clonotypes were also found in blood.

This clone has more than one count but fewer than ten. Its antigen remains unidentified. Tumor or blood genomic DNA was sequenced, with inputs of about 616 ng to 6,004 ng. The table came from immunoSEQ multiplex PCR; TCRdb's copy has only in-frame clones and leaves some out. The data contain approximately 30,000 clones, 73% of them seen just once; the ten biggest clones take up less than 50%. The clonotype was recovered from a human donor with basal cell carcinoma. The source material was PBMCs, sampled after anti-PD-1 treatment.

The DNA of the CDR3 is TGTGCCACCAGTGAACGGGACAGCCTTAGCAATCAGCCCCAGCATTTT. It is translated as CATSERDSLSNQPQHF. The chain links TRBV24-1 to TRBJ1-5; the match to TRBD1 covers 7 bases. The CDR3 has 16 amino acids. The V gene's germline CDR1 is KGHDR and CDR2 SFDVKD. The ends lost 4 bases at V and 0 bases at J; junction bases unmatched: 5.